This T cell receptor (beta chain) was recorded in a study of blood T cell repertoires in COVID-19. Study in general: Samples taken during acute and convalescent COVID-19 were collected in the United States, Italy and Spain. The cDNA or gDNA used as material had been derived from T cells, B-cell-depleted T cells, or PBMCs.

The CDR3 runs 13 residues. Germline CDR1 and CDR2: LNHDA and SQIVND (reference sequence). The trim removed 4 bases at V and 7 bases at J, leaving 5 bases unmatched. Per the original data handling: How many nucleated cells were present was estimated from reference gene primer amplification. Data came from immunoSEQ multiplex PCR; TCRdb stores just in-frame clones and leaves some out. The V and J calls and clone size come from that table; D and trimming were worked out from the DNA. Of approximately 81,000 clones in the sample, 82% were seen once. The clonotype was recovered from a human donor in a cohort sampled during active COVID-19. The sequenced sample was peripheral blood. This sequence joins TRBV19 and TRBJ1-2; 8 bases map to TRBD1. The CDR3 DNA follows: TGTGCCAGTAGTACATCAGGGGGCGCTGGCTACACCTTC. It codes for CASSTSGGAGYTF.